These 26 T cell receptor beta chains were sequenced from one sample in a study of CD8 T cells in Susac syndrome (dated by TCRdb to the late 2010s). The library relied on the immunoSEQ multiplex PCR assay. RNA was extracted using the RNeasy kit, and roughly 0.5 to 1 microgram was reverse transcribed with random hexamers. In TCRdb, the public reads were trimmed at Q25 with fastp and aligned with MiXCR, with productive beta chains retained. One record per CDR3 amino acid sequence lists the most common genes and DNA. Within this sample are more than 100,000 distinct CDR3 sequences, with about 95% of them counted one time only. Around 0.12% of the sample rests with the top ten. The specimen was CD4+ T cells from PBMCs. The source is a human donor in good health.

The rearrangement links TRBV5-1 to TRBJ2-5; TRBD1 agrees at 10 bases. CDR1 and CDR2 from the germline V gene are SGHRS and YFSETQ. The CDR3 is 15 amino acids. V dropped 6 bases and J dropped 4; count of bases not matched to a gene: 9. CDR3 protein: CASTPTGGFVETQYF. The CDR3, as DNA: TGCGCCAGCACCCCGACAGGGGGCTTTGTAGAGACCCAGTACTTC.

The chain carries TRBV5-1 and TRBJ2-6; the match to TRBD1 covers 7 bases. Germline CDR1 and CDR2: SGHRS and YFSETQ. The CDR3 runs 16 residues. V shed 4 bases and J 2 bases; nucleotides not matched to a gene: 6. The CDR3 protein is CASSRGRLTGANVLTF. The CDR3 nucleotides read TGCGCCAGCAGCAGGGGGCGGCTTACTGGGGCCAACGTCCTGACTTTC.

The V gene is TRBV28, the J gene TRBJ1-5, with TRBD1 matching 8 bases. Germline values: CDR1 MDHEN, CDR2 SYDVKM. The CDR3 has 14 residues. With V trimmed by 4 bases and J by 7 bases, 6 bases remained unmatched. CDR3: CASSSRGLWQPQHF. In DNA, the CDR3 is TGTGCCAGCAGTTCCAGGGGGCTATGGCAGCCCCAGCATTTT. Drawing the rest from reference TRBV28 and TRBJ1-5, the complete variable domain is DVKVTQSSRYLVKRTGEKVFLECVQDMDHENMFWYRQDPGLGLRLIYFSYDVKMKEKGDIPEGYSVSREKKERFSLILESASTNQTSMYLCASSSRGLWQPQHFGDGTRLSIL.

V is TRBV6-1 and J is TRBJ1-1; D unclear. Germline CDR1 MNHNS, CDR2 SASEGT. Trimming removed 7 bases from V and 5 bases from J, with 17 bases in between. The CDR3 totals 14 residues. CDR3 region: CASTIDNQRTEAFF. In nucleotides, the CDR3 is TGTGCCAGCACCATCGACAACCAAAGAACTGAAGCTTTCTTT.

The chain is built from TRBV28 and TRBJ2-4, with D tentatively TRBD2 (6 bases). The CDR3 is 16 amino acids. The V and J ends lost 2 bases and 0 bases respectively, with 11 bases between them. Germline V CDR1 and CDR2: MDHEN, SYDVKM. The CDR3 loop is CASSLRGRLAKNIQYF. CDR3 DNA: TGTGCCAGCAGTTTACGGGGGAGGCTAGCCAAAAACATTCAGTACTTC. The full variable domain, with the rest looked up from reference TRBV28 and TRBJ2-4, is DVKVTQSSRYLVKRTGEKVFLECVQDMDHENMFWYRQDPGLGLRLIYFSYDVKMKEKGDIPEGYSVSREKKERFSLILESASTNQTSMYLCASSLRGRLAKNIQYFGAGTRLSVL.

V is TRBV12-3 or TRBV12-4 and J is TRBJ2-7; 7 bases match TRBD1. V trimming: 5 bases; J trimming: 2 bases; junction bases outside the gene matches: 6. CDR3 length equals 14 residues. The CDR3 DNA reads TGTGCCAGCAGTACCGACAGGGAAACCTACGAGCAGTACTTC. Protein sequence: CASSTDRETYEQYF.

The chain employs TRBV7-2 and TRBJ2-2; TRBD2 matches 12 bases. Germline V gene lookup returns CDR1 SGHTA and CDR2 FQGNSA. V lost 5 bases to trimming and J lost 6 bases; unmatched junction nucleotides: 7. This CDR3 is 16 amino acids long. CDR3 nucleotides: TGTGCCAGCAGCATACGACTAGCGGGAGTCTCCGGGGAGCTGTTTTTT. It translates to CASSIRLAGVSGELFF.

The chain joins TRBV18 to TRBJ1-5; 8 nucleotides match TRBD1. In germline, CDR1 is KGHSH, CDR2 LQKENI. The ends lost 5 bases at V and 5 bases at J; junction bases unmatched: 2. CDR3 length: 13 amino acids. The CDR3 reads CASSEDRDQPQHF. The CDR3 DNA reads TGTGCCAGCTCAGAGGACAGGGATCAGCCCCAGCATTTT.

Here the CDR3 reads CASSSTGIGELFF. DNA for the CDR3: TGTGCCAGCAGCTCGACAGGGATCGGGGAGCTGTTTTTT. This chain uses TRBV6-6 with TRBJ2-2; 7 bases align to TRBD1. The CDR3 is made up of 13 amino acids. CDR1 MNHNY and CDR2 SVGAGI come from the germline V gene (reference sequence). V shed 6 bases and J 7 bases; nucleotides not matched to a gene: 5.

The chain uses TRBV25-1 and TRBJ2-7, with 8 bases that match TRBD1. Germline assignment: CDR1 MGHDK and CDR2 SYGVNS. With V trimmed by 6 bases and J by 4 bases, 14 bases remained unmatched. This CDR3 region has 16 residues. This CDR3 reads CASRETGTGKPYEQYF. CDR3 coding DNA: TGTGCCAGCAGAGAAACCGGGACAGGAAAACCTTACGAGCAGTACTTC.

V and J are TRBV5-1 and TRBJ2-2, with D possibly matching TRBD1 (5 bases). The germline V and J ends were trimmed by 4 bases and 1 base, with 11 bases remaining between them. This CDR3 spans 15 amino acids. The V gene's germline CDR1 is SGHRS and CDR2 YFSETQ. CDR3 sequence (DNA): TGCGCCAGCAGCCTAGGACACCGGAACACCGGGGAGCTGTTTTTT. This translates into CASSLGHRNTGELFF.

Here the CDR3 DNA reads TGTGCCAGCAGCCAAGGGGAGGGGGGCGGCCGCACTGAAGCTTTCTTT. It yields the protein CASSQGEGGGRTEAFF. This chain links TRBV3-1 with TRBJ1-1; a weak D match, TRBD1 (6 bases). Germline CDR1 and CDR2: LGHDT and YNNKEL (reference sequence). V was pared by 1 base and J by 4 bases, with 16 bases between. The CDR3 length is 16 residues.

The chain couples TRBV5-1 to TRBJ2-3; TRBD1 is a possible D gene (7 bases). This CDR3 is built from 14 residues. Germline CDR1 SGHRS, CDR2 YFSETQ. V was clipped by 7 bases and J by 0 bases, with 12 bases between them. This CDR3 reads CASSEGASTDTQYF. CDR3 sequence (DNA): TGCGCCAGCTCGGAGGGGGCCAGCACAGATACGCAGTATTTT.

CDR3 amino acids: CASSLAASGRNEQFF. In nucleotides, the CDR3 is TGTGCCAGCAGCTTGGCCGCTAGCGGGAGAAATGAGCAGTTCTTC. The chain recombines TRBV5-4 with TRBJ2-1; 10 bases are a match to TRBD2. From germline, CDR1 is SGHNT and CDR2 YYREEE (reference sequence). The length of the CDR3 is 15 residues. J was trimmed by 7 bases and V by 0 bases; bases with no gene match: 4.

The J gene is TRBJ2-1, the V gene TRBV27; 8 positions agree with TRBD2. The ends lost 5 bases at V and 8 bases at J; junction bases unmatched: 8. The CDR3 is made up of 14 amino acids. Germline V gene sequence: CDR1 MNHEY, CDR2 SMNVEV (reference sequence). The DNA for the CDR3 is TGTGCCAGCAGTGTCCCGGGGGGGGTAGATGAGCAGTTCTTC. It specifies CASSVPGGVDEQFF.

The V call is TRBV19, the J call TRBJ2-2; 8 bases align to TRBD2. This CDR3 spans 14 amino acids. CDR1 LNHDA and CDR2 SQIVND come from the germline V gene (reference sequence). Unmatched junction bases numbered 6, after V lost 7 bases and J lost 5 bases. The CDR3 region has the DNA TGTGCCAGTAACTCACGGGGGGGAACCGGGGAGCTGTTTTTT. It encodes CASNSRGGTGELFF.

The chain joins TRBV5-1 to TRBJ2-4; D is perhaps TRBD2 (5 bases). Germline CDR1 SGHRS, CDR2 YFSETQ. CDR3 length: 14 residues. Trimming shortened V by 0 bases and J by 8 bases, and 12 bases separated the two germline ends. CDR3 DNA: TGCGCCAGCAGCTTGGTCGGGAATTGGGACATTCAGTACTTC. Its protein is CASSLVGNWDIQYF. The complete variable domain, with remaining parts taken from reference TRBV5-1 and TRBJ2-4, reads KAGVTQTPRYLIKTRGQQVTLSCSPISGHRSVSWYQQTPGQGLQFLFEYFSETQRNKGNFPGRFSGRQFSNSRSEMNVSTLELGDSALYLCASSLVGNWDIQYFGAGTRLSVL.

The chain carries TRBV6-2 or TRBV6-3 and TRBJ1-1; TRBD1 might be the D (6 bases). This CDR3 comprises 11 residues. Germline V gene lookup returns CDR1 MNHEY and CDR2 SVGEGT. The V end lost 8 bases, the J end lost 4 bases, and 8 bases lay between the germline ends. This chain's CDR3 is CASFRGTEAFF. The CDR3 DNA reads as TGTGCCAGCTTCAGGGGCACTGAAGCTTTCTTT.

The CDR3 region has the DNA TGTGCCAGCACCCCGATAGGACAGGGCTCCTACGAGCAGTACTTC. Its translation is CASTPIGQGSYEQYF. This rearrangement joins TRBV28 to TRBJ2-7; 8 bases line up with TRBD1. The ends lost 7 bases at V and 0 bases at J; junction bases unmatched: 8. The CDR3 covers 15 residues. Germline-derived CDR1 and CDR2 are MDHEN and SYDVKM.

This clonotype occurred a few times. This rearrangement joins TRBV5-6 to TRBJ2-7; D uncertain. Deletions cut 0 bases from V and 7 bases from J, with 5 bases between. CDR1 and CDR2 from the germline V gene are SGHDT and YYEEEE. There are 11 residues in the CDR3. The CDR3 coding sequence is TGTGCCAGCAGCTTGGCCAGGGAGCAGTACTTC. It codes for CASSLAREQYF.

The chain employs TRBV28 and TRBJ2-7; D is unresolved. V was cut by 6 bases and J by 3 bases, with 3 bases left in between. The V gene's germline CDR1 is MDHEN and CDR2 SYDVKM. The CDR3 spans 10 residues. The CDR3 nucleotides are TGTGCCAGCAGCCGCTACGAGCAGTACTTC. Translated: CASSRYEQYF.

This clonotype was counted between two and nine times. The rearrangement joins TRBV3-1 to TRBJ2-7; 10 bases match TRBD2. J was trimmed by 6 bases and V by 4 bases; bases with no gene match: 9. The CDR3 sequence is 15 residues long. The V gene's germline CDR1 is LGHDT and CDR2 YNNKEL (reference sequence). The CDR3 loop is CASSPTGTSAGEQYF. DNA for the CDR3: TGTGCCAGCAGCCCCACAGGGACTAGCGCTGGCGAGCAGTACTTC.

This sequence joins TRBV5-4 and TRBJ2-2; TRBD2 aligns across 8 bases. V trimming: 4 bases; J trimming: 4 bases; junction bases outside the gene matches: 6. Germline CDR1 is SGHNT and CDR2 is YYREEE (reference sequence). The CDR3 contains 15 residues. CDR3 sequence: CASSETSALTGELFF. The CDR3, as DNA: TGTGCCAGCAGCGAGACTAGCGCCCTCACCGGGGAGCTGTTTTTT.

The V gene is TRBV3-1, the J gene TRBJ2-1, with TRBD2 matching over 13 bases. Germline loops: CDR1 LGHDT, CDR2 YNNKEL (reference sequence). Trimming cost V 5 bases and J 7 bases; bases outside gene matches: 5. The CDR3 loop spans 15 amino acids. For the CDR3, the DNA is TGTGCCAGCAGCATCGGGACTAGCGGGATAAATGAGCAGTTCTTC. Translating gives CASSIGTSGINEQFF.

The CDR3 DNA reads as TGTGCCAGCTCACCCCCTCTGGACAGCTACAATGAGCAGTTCTTC. The encoded protein is CASSPPLDSYNEQFF. This chain connects TRBV18 to TRBJ2-1; maybe TRBD1 (6 bases). Germline V lookup: CDR1 KGHSH, CDR2 LQKENI. V lost 3 bases and J 3 bases, leaving 12 bases between the germline ends. The CDR3 has 15 amino acids.

The genes are TRBV5-6 and TRBJ2-7; D unresolved. The V end was cut by 7 bases, the J end by 2 bases, with 7 bases between. The germline CDR1 and CDR2 sequences are SGHDT and YYEEEE. This CDR3 has 11 residues. CDR3 amino acids: CASASAYEQYF. The DNA for the CDR3 is TGTGCCAGCGCCTCGGCCTACGAGCAGTACTTC.